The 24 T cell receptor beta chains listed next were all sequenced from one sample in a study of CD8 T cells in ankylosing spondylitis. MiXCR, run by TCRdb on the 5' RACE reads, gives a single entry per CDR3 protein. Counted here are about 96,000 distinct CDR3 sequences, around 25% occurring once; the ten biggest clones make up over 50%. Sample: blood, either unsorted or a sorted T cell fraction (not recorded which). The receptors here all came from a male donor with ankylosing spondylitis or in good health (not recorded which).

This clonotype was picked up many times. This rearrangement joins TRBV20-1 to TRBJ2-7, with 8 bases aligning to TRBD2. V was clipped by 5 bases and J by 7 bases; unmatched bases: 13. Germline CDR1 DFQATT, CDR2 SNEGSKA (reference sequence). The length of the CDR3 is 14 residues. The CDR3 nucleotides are TGCAGTGCTCTTCAACGGCGGGAGGTGGGGGAGCAGTACTTC. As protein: CSALQRREVGEQYF.

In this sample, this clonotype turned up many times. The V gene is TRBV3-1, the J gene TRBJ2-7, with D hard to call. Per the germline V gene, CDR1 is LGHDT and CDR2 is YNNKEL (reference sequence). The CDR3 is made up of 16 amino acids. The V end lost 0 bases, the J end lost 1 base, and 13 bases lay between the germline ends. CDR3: CASSQEEGFNSYEQYF. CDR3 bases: TGTGCCAGCAGCCAAGAGGAAGGCTTTAATTCCTACGAGCAGTACTTC.

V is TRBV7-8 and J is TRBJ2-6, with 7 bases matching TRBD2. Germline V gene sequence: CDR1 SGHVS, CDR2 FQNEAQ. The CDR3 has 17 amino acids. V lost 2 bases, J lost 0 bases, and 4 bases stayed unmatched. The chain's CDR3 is CASSLWEGISGANVLTF. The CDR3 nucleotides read TGTGCCAGCAGCTTATGGGAGGGGATCTCTGGGGCCAACGTCCTGACTTTC.

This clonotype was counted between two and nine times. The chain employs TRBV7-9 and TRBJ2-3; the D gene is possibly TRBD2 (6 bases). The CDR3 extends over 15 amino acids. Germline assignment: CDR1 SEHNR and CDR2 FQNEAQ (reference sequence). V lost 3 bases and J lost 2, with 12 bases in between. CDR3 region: CASSFAGRPTDTQYF. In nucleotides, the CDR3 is TGTGCCAGCAGCTTCGCGGGACGCCCCACAGATACGCAGTATTTT.

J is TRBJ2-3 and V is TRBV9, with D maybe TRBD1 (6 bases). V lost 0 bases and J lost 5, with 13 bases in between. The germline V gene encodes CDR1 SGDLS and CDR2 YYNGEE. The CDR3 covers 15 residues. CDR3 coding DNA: TGTGCCAGCAGCGTAGAAGTCACAGGGAGAGATACGCAGTATTTT. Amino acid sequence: CASSVEVTGRDTQYF.

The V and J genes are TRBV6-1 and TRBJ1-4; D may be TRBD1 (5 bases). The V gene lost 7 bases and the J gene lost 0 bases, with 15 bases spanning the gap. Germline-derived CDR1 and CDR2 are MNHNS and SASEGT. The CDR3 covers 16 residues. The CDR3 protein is CASTTTQGSTNEKLFF. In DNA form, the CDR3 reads TGTGCCAGCACTACTACTCAGGGATCAACTAATGAAAAACTGTTTTTT.

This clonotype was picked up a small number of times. The CDR3 here is CASSTSGRYNEQFF. CDR3 nucleotide sequence: TGTGCCAGCAGCACTAGCGGGAGGTACAATGAGCAGTTCTTC. The rearrangement uses TRBV7-9 and TRBJ2-1; 12 bases fit TRBD2. The CDR3 is 14 residues long. CDR1 is SEHNR and CDR2 is FQNEAQ in the germline V gene (reference sequence). Trimming took 5 bases from V and 4 from J; bases not matched to a gene: 0.

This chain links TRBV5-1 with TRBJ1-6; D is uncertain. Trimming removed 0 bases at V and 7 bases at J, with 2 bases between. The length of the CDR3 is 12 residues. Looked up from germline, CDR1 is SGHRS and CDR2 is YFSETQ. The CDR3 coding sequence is TGCGCCAGCAGCTTGGACAATTCACCCCTCCACTTT. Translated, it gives CASSLDNSPLHF.

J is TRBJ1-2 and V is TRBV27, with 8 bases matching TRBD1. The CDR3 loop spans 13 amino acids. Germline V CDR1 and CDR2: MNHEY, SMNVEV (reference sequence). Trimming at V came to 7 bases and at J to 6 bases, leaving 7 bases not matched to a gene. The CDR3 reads CASTPRQGNGYTF. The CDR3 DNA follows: TGTGCCAGCACACCGCGACAGGGGAATGGCTACACCTTC.

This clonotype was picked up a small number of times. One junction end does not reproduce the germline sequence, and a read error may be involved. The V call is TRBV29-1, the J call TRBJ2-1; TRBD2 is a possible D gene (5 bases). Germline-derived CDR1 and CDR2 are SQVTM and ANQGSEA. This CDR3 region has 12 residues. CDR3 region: CSVEAFGGPQFF. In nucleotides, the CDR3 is TGCAGCGTCGAAGCCTTCGGAGGCCCACAGTTCTTC.

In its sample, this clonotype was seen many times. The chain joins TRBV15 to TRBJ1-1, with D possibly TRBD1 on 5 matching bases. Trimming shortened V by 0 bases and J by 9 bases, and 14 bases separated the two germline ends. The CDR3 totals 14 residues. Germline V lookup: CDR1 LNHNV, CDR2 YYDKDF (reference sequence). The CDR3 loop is CATSRDPDRGQAFF. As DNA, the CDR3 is TGTGCCACCAGCAGAGATCCTGACAGAGGGCAAGCTTTCTTT.

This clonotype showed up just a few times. The CDR3 DNA reads as TGCAGTGCTAGGTTTCGGCTGAACACCGGGGAGCTGTTTTTT. Its translation is CSARFRLNTGELFF. The gene calls are TRBV20-1 and TRBJ2-2; unclear D gene. Germline V gives CDR1 DFQATT, CDR2 SNEGSKA (reference sequence). Between the trimmed V and J ends, which lost 3 bases and 1 base, there was a span of 9 bases. This CDR3 contains 14 residues.

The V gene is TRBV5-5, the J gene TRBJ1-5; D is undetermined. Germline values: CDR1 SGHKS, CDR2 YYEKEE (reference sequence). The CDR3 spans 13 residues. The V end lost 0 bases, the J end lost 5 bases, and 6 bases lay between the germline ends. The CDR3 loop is CASSLAADQPQHF. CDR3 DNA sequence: TGTGCCAGCAGCTTGGCCGCCGATCAGCCCCAGCATTTT. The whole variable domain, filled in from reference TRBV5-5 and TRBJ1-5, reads DAGVTQSPTHLIKTRGQQVTLRCSPISGHKSVSWYQQVLGQGPQFIFQYYEKEERGRGNFPDRFSARQFPNYSSELNVNALLLGDSALYLCASSLAADQPQHFGDGTRLSIL.

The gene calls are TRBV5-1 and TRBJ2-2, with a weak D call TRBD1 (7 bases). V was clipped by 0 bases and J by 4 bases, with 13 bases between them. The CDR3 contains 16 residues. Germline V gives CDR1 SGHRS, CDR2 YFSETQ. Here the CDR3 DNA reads TGCGCCAGCAGCTTGGCGGCAGGGGGAGGCACCGGGGAGCTGTTTTTT. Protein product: CASSLAAGGGTGELFF.

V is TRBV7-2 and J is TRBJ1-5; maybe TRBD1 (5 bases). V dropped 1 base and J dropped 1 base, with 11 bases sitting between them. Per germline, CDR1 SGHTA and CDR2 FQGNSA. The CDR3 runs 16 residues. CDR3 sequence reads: CASSLEGAGSNQPQHF. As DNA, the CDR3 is TGTGCCAGCAGCTTAGAAGGGGCGGGAAGCAATCAGCCCCAGCATTTT.

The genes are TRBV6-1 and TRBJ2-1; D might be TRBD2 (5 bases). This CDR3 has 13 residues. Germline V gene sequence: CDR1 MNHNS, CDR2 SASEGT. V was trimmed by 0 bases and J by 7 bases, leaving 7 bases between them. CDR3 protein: CASSEARVNEQFF. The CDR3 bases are TGTGCCAGCAGTGAAGCGCGGGTGAATGAGCAGTTCTTC.

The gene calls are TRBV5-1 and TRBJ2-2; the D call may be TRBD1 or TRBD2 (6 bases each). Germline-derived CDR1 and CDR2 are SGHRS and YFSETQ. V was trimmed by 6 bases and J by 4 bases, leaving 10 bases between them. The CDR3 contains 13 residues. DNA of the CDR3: TGCGCCAGCAAGGGGGGCATCACCGGGGAGCTGTTTTTT. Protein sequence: CASKGGITGELFF. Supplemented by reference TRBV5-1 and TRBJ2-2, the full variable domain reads KAGVTQTPRYLIKTRGQQVTLSCSPISGHRSVSWYQQTPGQGLQFLFEYFSETQRNKGNFPGRFSGRQFSNSRSEMNVSTLELGDSALYLCASKGGITGELFFGEGSRLTVL.

The CDR3: CASSDNSGEQFF. For the CDR3, the DNA is TGTGCCAGCAGCGATAATAGTGGTGAGCAGTTCTTC. The gene calls are TRBV5-6 and TRBJ2-1; D call uncertain. V was trimmed by 4 bases and J by 9 bases, leaving 11 bases between them. There are 12 residues in the CDR3. CDR1 and CDR2 from the germline V gene are SGHDT and YYEEEE.

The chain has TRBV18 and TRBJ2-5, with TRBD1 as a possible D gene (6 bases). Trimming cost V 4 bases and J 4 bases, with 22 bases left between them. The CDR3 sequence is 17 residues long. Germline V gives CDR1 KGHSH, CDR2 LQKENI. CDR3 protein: CASSLYDRTQRGETQYF. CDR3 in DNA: TGTGCCAGCTCACTTTACGACAGGACGCAGAGGGGAGAGACCCAGTACTTC.

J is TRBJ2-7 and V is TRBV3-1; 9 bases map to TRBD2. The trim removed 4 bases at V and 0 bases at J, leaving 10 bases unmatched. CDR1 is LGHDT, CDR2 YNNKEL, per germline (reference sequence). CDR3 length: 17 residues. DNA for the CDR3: TGTGCCAGCAGCCGGAAGTCTAGCGGGGTGAGCTCCTACGAGCAGTACTTC. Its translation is CASSRKSSGVSSYEQYF.

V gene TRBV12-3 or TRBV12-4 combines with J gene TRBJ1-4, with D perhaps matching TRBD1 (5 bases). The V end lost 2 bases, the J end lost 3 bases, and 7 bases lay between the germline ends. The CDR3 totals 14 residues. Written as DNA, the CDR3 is TGTGCCAGCAGTTTACGGGGCTCTAATGAAAAACTGTTTTTT. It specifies CASSLRGSNEKLFF.

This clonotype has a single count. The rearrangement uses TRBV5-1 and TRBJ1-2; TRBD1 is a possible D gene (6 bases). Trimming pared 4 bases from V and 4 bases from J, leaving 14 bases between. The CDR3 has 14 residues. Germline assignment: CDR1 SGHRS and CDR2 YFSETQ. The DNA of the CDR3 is TGCGCCAGCAGCGTCGGACAGATAATCTATGGCTACACCTTC. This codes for CASSVGQIIYGYTF.

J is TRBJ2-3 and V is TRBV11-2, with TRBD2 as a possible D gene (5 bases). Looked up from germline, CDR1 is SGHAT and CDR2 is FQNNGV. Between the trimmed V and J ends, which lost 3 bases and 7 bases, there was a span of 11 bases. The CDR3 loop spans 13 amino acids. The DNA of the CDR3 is TGTGCCAGCAGCTTCGACCGGGGAAATACGCAGTATTTT. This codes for CASSFDRGNTQYF.

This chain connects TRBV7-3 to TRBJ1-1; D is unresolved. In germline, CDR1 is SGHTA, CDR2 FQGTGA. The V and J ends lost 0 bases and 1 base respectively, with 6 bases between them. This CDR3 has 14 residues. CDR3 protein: CASSLTRENTEAFF. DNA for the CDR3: TGTGCCAGCAGCTTAACCCGGGAGAACACTGAAGCTTTCTTT.